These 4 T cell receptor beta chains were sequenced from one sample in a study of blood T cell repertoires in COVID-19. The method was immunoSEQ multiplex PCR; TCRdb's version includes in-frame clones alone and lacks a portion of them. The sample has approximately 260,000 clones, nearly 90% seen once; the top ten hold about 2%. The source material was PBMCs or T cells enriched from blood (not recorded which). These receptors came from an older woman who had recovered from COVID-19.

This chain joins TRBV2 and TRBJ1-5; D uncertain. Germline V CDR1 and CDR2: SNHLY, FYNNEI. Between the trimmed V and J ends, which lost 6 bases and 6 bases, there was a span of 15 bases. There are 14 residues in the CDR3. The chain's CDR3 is CASSPPGFSQPQHF. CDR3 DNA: TGTGCCAGCAGCCCCCCGGGATTTAGTCAGCCCCAGCATTTT. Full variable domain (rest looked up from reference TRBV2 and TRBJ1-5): EPEVTQTPSHQVTQMGQEVILRCVPISNHLYFYWYRQILGQKVEFLVSFYNNEISEKSEIFDDQFSVERPDGSNFTLKIRSTKLEDSAMYFCASSPPGFSQPQHFGDGTRLSIL.

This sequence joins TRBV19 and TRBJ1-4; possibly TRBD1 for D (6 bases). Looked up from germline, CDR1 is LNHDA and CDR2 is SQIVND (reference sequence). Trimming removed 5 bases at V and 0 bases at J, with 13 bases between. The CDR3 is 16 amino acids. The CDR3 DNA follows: TGTGCCAGTAGTGCCCGGACAGCTGCAACTAATGAAAAACTGTTTTTT. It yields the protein CASSARTAATNEKLFF.

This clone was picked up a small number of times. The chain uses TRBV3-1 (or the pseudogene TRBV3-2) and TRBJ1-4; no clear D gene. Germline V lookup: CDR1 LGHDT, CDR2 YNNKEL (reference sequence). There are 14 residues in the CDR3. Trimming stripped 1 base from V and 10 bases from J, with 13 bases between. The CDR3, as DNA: TGTGCCAGCAGCCAAGGTCCCGCCGCGGGAAAACTGTTTTTT. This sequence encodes CASSQGPAAGKLFF.

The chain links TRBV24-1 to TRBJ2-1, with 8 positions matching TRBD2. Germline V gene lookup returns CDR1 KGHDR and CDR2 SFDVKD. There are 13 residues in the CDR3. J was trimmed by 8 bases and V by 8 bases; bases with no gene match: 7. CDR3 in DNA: TGTGCCACCACCGGACTAGCTCCCTATGAGCAGTTCTTC. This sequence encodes CATTGLAPYEQFF.